This entry concerns a single T cell receptor (beta chain). This entry comes from a study of blood T cell repertoires in COVID-19. The overall study: There were acute and convalescent COVID-19 samples, and they came from the United States, Italy and Spain. T cells, B-cell-depleted T cells, or PBMCs provided the cDNA or gDNA that served as material.

Under the authors' procedure: For nucleated cells, counts were estimated from reference gene primer amplification. Only in-frame clones appear in the TCRdb table, and some are missing; sequencing was by immunoSEQ multiplex PCR. V and J calls and clone size are as listed in that table; D and trimming were resolved from the DNA. The sample contains 200,000 to 300,000 clones, 80% to 90% of which appear only once. The CDR3 extends over 12 amino acids. V dropped 8 bases and J dropped 0 bases, with 5 bases sitting between them. CDR1 and CDR2 from the germline V gene are LNHDA and SQIVND (reference sequence).

The sequencing input was peripheral blood. This clonotype was sampled from a man of 80 years or more with acute or convalescent COVID-19. The rearrangement links TRBV19 to TRBJ1-3; D call uncertain. DNA of the CDR3: TGTGCCAGTGAGAGCTCTGGAAACACCATATATTTT. Amino acids: CASESSGNTIYF.